This TCR beta chain was obtained from a study of T cell repertoires in cytomegalovirus infection. Concerning this clonotype itself: Its matching antigen is unknown.

Findings and caveats of the study: Cumulated frequencies of public TCR beta families served to identify carriers of CMV plus the relevant HLA. It was HLA-C-restricted CMV-specific TCR beta clonotypes that dominated the response ex vivo.

One entry per CDR3 protein, called by TCRdb with MiXCR from the reads. The sample holds just over 300,000 distinct CDR3 sequences; roughly 15% are singletons and the top ten take around 13%. With 2 bases removed from V and 2 bases from J, the gap between germline ends came to 12 bases. The CDR3 has 16 amino acids. Germline lookup yields CDR1 MNHEY and CDR2 SVGAGI. Sequencing was carried out using PBMCs. The V and J genes are TRBV6-5 and TRBJ2-2, with D perhaps being TRBD1 or TRBD2 (5 bases each). The receptor's source is a human donor in good health (CMV status not recorded). Some clones in this sample may be carry-over from other donors' samples. CDR3 in DNA: TGTGCCAGCAGTTACGGGGACCCGTACAACACCGGGGAGCTGTTTTTT. Its translation: CASSYGDPYNTGELFF.